Given below is one TCR beta chain in context. Its cognate antigen is unknown. This record belongs to a study of T cells in Graves' hyperthyroidism and ophthalmopathy. On the study more broadly: At initial diagnosis, before any treatment had begun, peripheral blood was obtained. Findings and caveats of the study: Ophthalmopathy, as predicted by the model, came a median about seven months after the prediction. Most thyroid clonotypes that were expanded above 0.001 also turned up in blood.

The patients, who ranged from 18 to 65 in age, presented with newly diagnosed hyperthyroidism lasting under 2 months. The CDR3 has 14 residues. Germline CDR1 is SNHLY and CDR2 is FYNNEI. Trimming took 6 bases from V and 1 from J, leaving 12 bases between them. Researchers amplified the TCR beta CDR3 regions from RNA transcripts. The TCR CDR3 first-round RT-PCR relied on the HTBI primer set. Via MiXCR, TCRdb re-called the multiplex PCR reads, giving one row per CDR3 protein. Among about 350,000 distinct CDR3 sequences listed, approximately 18% were seen once. The rearrangement joins TRBV2 to TRBJ2-5; a possible D gene is TRBD2 (6 bases). Sequencing was performed on blood. This receptor was obtained from a woman in her twenties or thirties with Graves' hyperthyroidism that later progressed to Graves' ophthalmopathy. CDR3 DNA: TGTGCCAGCAGCTTTACTAGCCTCCAAGAGACCCAGTACTTC. It encodes CASSFTSLQETQYF.